One and the same sample provided the 4 T cell receptor beta chains below, sequenced in a study of T cells in Graves' hyperthyroidism and ophthalmopathy. TCR beta CDR3 regions were amplified from RNA transcripts. Using the HTBI primer set, a first-round RT-PCR was run on the TCR CDR3. One entry per CDR3 protein, called by TCRdb with MiXCR from the multiplex PCR reads. The sample comprises some 770,000 distinct CDR3 sequences, over 15% of which are singletons, and roughly 8% rests with the top ten. The specimen was blood. The receptors derive from a man younger than 35 with Graves' hyperthyroidism.

This clonotype was counted many times. The DNA of the CDR3 is TGTGCCAGCAGTTCGTCCGGGGCGTTCGGCGAGCAGTACTTC. Residues: CASSSSGAFGEQYF. The chain uses TRBV28 and TRBJ2-7; either TRBD1 or TRBD2 may fit D (5 bases each). Germline V gene lookup returns CDR1 MDHEN and CDR2 SYDVKM. The CDR3 extends over 14 amino acids. Trimming shortened V by 4 bases and J by 6 bases, and 16 bases separated the two germline ends.

This clonotype appeared a few times. The rearrangement uses TRBV4-1 and TRBJ2-1, with TRBD2 matching over 8 bases. Per germline, CDR1 MGHRA and CDR2 YSYEKL. The CDR3 totals 16 residues. The junction had 5 bases not matched to a gene; V was cut back by 0 bases and J by 4 bases. CDR3 sequence: CASSQDLSGRYNEQFF. Here the CDR3 DNA reads TGCGCCAGCAGCCAAGACCTCAGCGGGAGATACAATGAGCAGTTCTTC.

V and J are TRBV5-6 and TRBJ2-7; tentatively, D is TRBD1 (6 bases). Per the germline V gene, CDR1 is SGHDT and CDR2 is YYEEEE. V lost 3 bases and J lost 5, with 15 bases in between. The CDR3 loop spans 14 amino acids. The CDR3: CASSWGQGTHEQYF. DNA of the CDR3: TGTGCCAGCAGCTGGGGGCAGGGGACCCACGAGCAGTACTTC.

Many counts were recorded for this clonotype. The chain links TRBV7-9 to TRBJ2-5; D possibly corresponds to TRBD2 (5 bases). Trimming took 3 bases from V and 1 from J, leaving 6 bases between them. The CDR3 consists of 13 residues. The germline V gene has CDR1 SEHNR and CDR2 FQNEAQ (reference sequence). In nucleotides, the CDR3 is TGTGCCAGCAGCTTTACTAGCCAAGAGACCCAGTACTTC. Its protein is CASSFTSQETQYF.